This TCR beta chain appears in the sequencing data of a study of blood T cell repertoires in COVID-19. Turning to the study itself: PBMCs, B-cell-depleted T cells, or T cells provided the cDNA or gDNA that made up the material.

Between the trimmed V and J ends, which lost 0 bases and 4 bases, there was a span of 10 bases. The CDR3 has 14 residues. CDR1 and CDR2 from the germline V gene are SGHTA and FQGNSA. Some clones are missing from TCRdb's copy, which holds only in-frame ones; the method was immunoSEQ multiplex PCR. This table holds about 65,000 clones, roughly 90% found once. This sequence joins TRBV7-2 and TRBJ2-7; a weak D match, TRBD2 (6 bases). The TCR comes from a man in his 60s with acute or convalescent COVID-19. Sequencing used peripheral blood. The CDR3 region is CASSLAGGRYEQYF. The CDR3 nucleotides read TGTGCCAGCAGCTTAGCGGGGGGTCGATACGAGCAGTACTTC. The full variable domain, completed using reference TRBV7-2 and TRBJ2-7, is GAGVSQSPSNKVTEKGKDVELRCDPISGHTALYWYRQSLGQGLEFLIYFQGNSAPDKSGLPSDRFSAERTGGSVSTLTIQRTQQEDSAVYLCASSLAGGRYEQYFGPGTRLTVT.